What follows describes a single T cell receptor (beta chain). This entry is derived from a study of blood T cell repertoires in COVID-19. Across the whole study: COVID-19 samples, acute and convalescent, were from the United States, Italy and Spain. In each case, the material was cDNA or gDNA derived from T cells, B-cell-depleted T cells, or PBMCs.

Seattle's enrolled individuals joined amid active infection and were then monitored longitudinally. Original processing notes: It was from reference gene primer amplification that nucleated cell counts were estimated. Assay: immunoSEQ multiplex PCR; the TCRdb copy retains only in-frame clones and omits some. D and trimming were read from the DNA, whereas the V and J calls and clone size are those reported in that table. Seen here are some 180,000 clones, more than 80% observed once, and the top ten hold around 10%. From germline, CDR1 is LNHDA and CDR2 SQIVND (reference sequence). Trimming stripped 8 bases from V and 2 bases from J, with 16 bases between. This CDR3 is 16 amino acids long.

Sequencing was performed on peripheral blood. J is TRBJ2-6 and V is TRBV19; D is possibly TRBD2 (5 bases). The TCR sequence derives from a middle-aged woman with COVID-19, enrolled during active disease. The CDR3 DNA is TGTGCCAGTGGGCCCGGGATGTGGGCTGGGGCCAACGTCCTGACTTTC. It codes for CASGPGMWAGANVLTF.